A selection of T cell receptor beta chains follows, all from one sample in a study of shared clonotypes between healthy human individuals. The protocol was immunoSEQ multiplex PCR, while the TCRdb copy is restricted to in-frame clones and leaves out a portion. Of around 2.5 million clones in the sample, 90% to 95% are singletons; the top ten hold about 0.38%. The sequenced sample was naive CD4+ T cells from PBMCs. The receptor set was obtained from a man aged 18 to 29 in good health. Some clones in this sample may be carry-over from other donors' samples. CDR3s include the opening cysteine and the closing phenylalanine or tryptophan. Each record gives: D gene, clone size, CDR3 length, V gene, J gene, CDR3 DNA, CDR3 protein. The D gene is left open where the match is weak. A clone size is listed for some rows: how often the clone was seen (once, few, many), or a class if it is expanded.

d_gene: NA
abundance: NA
len: 17
v_gene: TRBV30
j_gene: TRBJ1-3
CDR3nt: TGTGCCTGGAGTGTATGGGGGACTTCCTACTCTGGAAACACCATATATTTT
CDR3aa: CAWSVWGTSYSGNTIYF

d_gene: NA
abundance: NA
len: 16
v_gene: TRBV9
j_gene: TRBJ2-1
CDR3nt: TGTGCCAGCAGCGGCCCGGGCGGGGTGACCTACAATGAGCAGTTCTTC
CDR3aa: CASSGPGGVTYNEQFF

d_gene: NA
abundance: NA
len: 12
v_gene: TRBV7-2
j_gene: TRBJ1-4
CDR3nt: TGTGCCAGCAGCTTCGGTGGCGAAAAACTGTTTTTT
CDR3aa: CASSFGGEKLFF

d_gene: TRBD2
abundance: once
len: 15
v_gene: TRBV6-5
j_gene: TRBJ2-1
CDR3nt: TGTGCCAGCAGTCGGGTGCGGGAGGGGCTAAGCGAGCAGTTCTTC
CDR3aa: CASSRVREGLSEQFF

d_gene: NA
abundance: NA
len: 12
v_gene: TRBV7-2
j_gene: TRBJ2-5
CDR3nt: TGTGCCAGCAGCTTCTCGACGCAGACCCAGTACTTC
CDR3aa: CASSFSTQTQYF

d_gene: NA
abundance: NA
len: 13
v_gene: TRBV7-6
j_gene: TRBJ1-4
CDR3nt: TGTGCCAGCAGCTTAGCGCCTAATGAAAAACTGTTTTTT
CDR3aa: CASSLAPNEKLFF

d_gene: NA
abundance: once
len: 14
v_gene: TRBV7-6
j_gene: TRBJ2-3
CDR3nt: TGTGCCAGCAGCTTAGAGACCCCAAGAGATACGCAGTATTTT
CDR3aa: CASSLETPRDTQYF

d_gene: NA
abundance: NA
len: 16
v_gene: TRBV7-9
j_gene: TRBJ2-7
CDR3nt: TGTGCCAGCAGCTTAGCGAGGCCTTCTGACTCCTACGAGCAGTACTTC
CDR3aa: CASSLARPSDSYEQYF

d_gene: NA
abundance: few
len: 13
v_gene: TRBV2
j_gene: TRBJ2-2
CDR3nt: TGTGCCAGCAGTGAAAGCCTCACCGGGGAGCTGTTTTTT
CDR3aa: CASSESLTGELFF

d_gene: NA
abundance: NA
len: 15
v_gene: TRBV5-1
j_gene: TRBJ1-2
CDR3nt: TGCGCCAGCAGCCCCACCGGACAGACCATCTATGGCTACACCTTC
CDR3aa: CASSPTGQTIYGYTF

d_gene: NA
abundance: NA
len: 16
v_gene: TRBV12-5
j_gene: TRBJ2-3
CDR3nt: TGTGCTAGTGGCCATACCCCTCGAGGGGTGACAGATACGCAGTATTTT
CDR3aa: CASGHTPRGVTDTQYF

d_gene: TRBD2
abundance: NA
len: 15
v_gene: TRBV5-6
j_gene: TRBJ2-3
CDR3nt: TGTGCCAGCAGCTTGACGGGAGGGCCGGGGGATACGCAGTATTTT
CDR3aa: CASSLTGGPGDTQYF

d_gene: TRBD2
abundance: NA
len: 19
v_gene: TRBV5-1
j_gene: TRBJ2-1
CDR3nt: TGCGCCAGCAGCCCATGGTTGGTCGAGGGCGGGAGGGCCTACAATGAGCAGTTCTTC
CDR3aa: CASSPWLVEGGRAYNEQFF

d_gene: TRBD1
abundance: NA
len: 12
v_gene: TRBV29-1
j_gene: TRBJ2-5
CDR3nt: TGCAGCGGTAAACAGGGGTCGGAGACCCAGTACTTC
CDR3aa: CSGKQGSETQYF

d_gene: NA
abundance: NA
len: 16
v_gene: TRBV9
j_gene: TRBJ1-1
CDR3nt: TGTGCCAGCAGCGTCGATTCCGCTGGCGGGGGCGCTGGGGCTTTCTTT
CDR3aa: CASSVDSAGGGAGAFF

d_gene: NA
abundance: NA
len: 13
v_gene: TRBV29-1
j_gene: TRBJ1-1
CDR3nt: TGCAGCCCTGGCCGGGGGGGGGCCTGTGAAGCTTTCTTT
CDR3aa: CSPGRGGACEAFF

d_gene: NA
abundance: NA
len: 11
v_gene: TRBV20-1
j_gene: TRBJ1-5
CDR3nt: TGCAGTGCTAGTGATTTGGGGGTCGAGCATTTT
CDR3aa: CSASDLGVEHF

d_gene: TRBD2
abundance: NA
len: 15
v_gene: TRBV27
j_gene: TRBJ2-7
CDR3nt: TGTGCCAGCAGTTTCCTACCGGGACTAGACTACGAGCAGTACTTC
CDR3aa: CASSFLPGLDYEQYF

d_gene: NA
abundance: NA
len: 16
v_gene: TRBV7-3
j_gene: TRBJ2-2
CDR3nt: TGTGCCAGCAGCTTAAACTCGGTTCAGAACACCGGGGAGCTGTTTTTT
CDR3aa: CASSLNSVQNTGELFF

d_gene: NA
abundance: once
len: 15
v_gene: TRBV28
j_gene: TRBJ2-1
CDR3nt: TGTGCCAGCAAGAACCAGGGAGGGGGTGTGTATGAGCAGTTCTTC
CDR3aa: CASKNQGGGVYEQFF

d_gene: NA
abundance: NA
len: 14
v_gene: TRBV7-3
j_gene: TRBJ1-2
CDR3nt: TGTGCCAGCAGTCCCGAACCCAGGGCCTATGGCTACACCTTC
CDR3aa: CASSPEPRAYGYTF

d_gene: TRBD2
abundance: NA
len: 16
v_gene: TRBV5-1
j_gene: TRBJ2-2
CDR3nt: TGCGCCAGCAGCTTGGACCTAGCGGAACTCACCGGGGAGCTGTTTTTT
CDR3aa: CASSLDLAELTGELFF

d_gene: TRBD2
abundance: NA
len: 15
v_gene: TRBV28
j_gene: TRBJ2-3
CDR3nt: TGTGCCAGCAGCCTAGCCCCCTCTAGCGGGAGGGCCTGGTATTTT
CDR3aa: CASSLAPSSGRAWYF

d_gene: TRBD1
abundance: NA
len: 15
v_gene: TRBV5-6
j_gene: TRBJ2-4
CDR3nt: TGTGCCAGCACCAAAACCGGGACAGGGTTTCACATTCAGTACTTC
CDR3aa: CASTKTGTGFHIQYF

d_gene: TRBD1
abundance: NA
len: 16
v_gene: TRBV28
j_gene: TRBJ2-7
CDR3nt: TGTGCCAGCAGCCCCTCGGGCCAGGGGGTAGCCTACGAGCAGTACTTC
CDR3aa: CASSPSGQGVAYEQYF

d_gene: TRBD2
abundance: NA
len: 12
v_gene: TRBV7-9
j_gene: TRBJ2-1
CDR3nt: TGTGCCAGCAGCTTACGACTAGCGGAGCAGTTCTTC
CDR3aa: CASSLRLAEQFF

d_gene: TRBD1
abundance: NA
len: 16
v_gene: TRBV27
j_gene: TRBJ2-2
CDR3nt: TGTGCCAGCAGTTTAGTAGGGGGCTGGAGAACCGGGGAGCTGTTTTTT
CDR3aa: CASSLVGGWRTGELFF

d_gene: NA
abundance: NA
len: 14
v_gene: TRBV9
j_gene: TRBJ2-3
CDR3nt: TGTGCCAGCAGCGTAGACGTTGGCACAGATACGCAGTATTTT
CDR3aa: CASSVDVGTDTQYF

d_gene: NA
abundance: NA
len: 16
v_gene: TRBV7-9
j_gene: TRBJ2-3
CDR3nt: TGTGCCAGCAGACGGGACAACGGGGTTGGCACAGATACGCAGTATTTT
CDR3aa: CASRRDNGVGTDTQYF

d_gene: TRBD2
abundance: NA
len: 15
v_gene: TRBV30
j_gene: TRBJ2-7
CDR3nt: TGTGCCTGGGGCCTTGCTGGTAGCGGGATGCACGAGCAGTACTTC
CDR3aa: CAWGLAGSGMHEQYF

d_gene: TRBD1
abundance: NA
len: 16
v_gene: TRBV5-4
j_gene: TRBJ1-2
CDR3nt: TGTGCCAGCAGCTTGGCCCCGAGGACAGGGTCCCTTGGCTACACCTTC
CDR3aa: CASSLAPRTGSLGYTF

d_gene: TRBD2
abundance: NA
len: 14
v_gene: TRBV28
j_gene: TRBJ2-1
CDR3nt: TGTGCCACCTCTCCTTTAGCGGGTGGGAATGAGCAGTTCTTC
CDR3aa: CATSPLAGGNEQFF

d_gene: TRBD2
abundance: NA
len: 13
v_gene: TRBV5-4
j_gene: TRBJ2-7
CDR3nt: TGTGCCAGCAGCCGGACTAGTAGTTACGAGCAGTACTTC
CDR3aa: CASSRTSSYEQYF